The rows below give T cell receptor beta chains drawn from one sample of a study of T cells in tumors after PD-1 blockade. Repertoires were generated with immunoSEQ multiplex PCR, while TCRdb's copy carries only in-frame clones and drops some. Counted here are around 13,000 clones, around 60% occurring once; the ten biggest clones make up 20% to 30%. Sequenced here: tumor tissue, sampled before anti-PD-1 treatment. All receptors derive from a human donor with cutaneous squamous cell carcinoma. CDR3s include the opening cysteine and the closing phenylalanine or tryptophan. A D gene is named only where the DNA matches it firmly. Size is omitted from some rows. Given values are once, few, many or a class for expanded clones.

TRBV12-5	TRBJ2-7	.	TRBD1	TGTGCTAGTGGCCGGACAGGCGGAACCTACGAGCAGTACTTC	CASGRTGGTYEQYF
TRBV28	TRBJ2-7	.	.	TGTGCCAGCCTAGGGTCAGGGTGGGAGCAGTACTTC	CASLGSGWEQYF
TRBV15	TRBJ2-3	few	TRBD2	TGTGCCACCAGCAGAGGGGGACTAGCGGGAGGGCCCTCAGATACGCAGTATTTT	CATSRGGLAGGPSDTQYF
TRBV28	TRBJ1-4	.	.	TGTGCCAGCAGTTTATCCAGGACGGCCTCCGCGGAAAAACTGTTTTTT	CASSLSRTASAEKLFF
TRBV7-2	TRBJ1-5	.	TRBD1	TGTGCCAGCAGCTTTGGGACAGGGGGAAGTCAGCCCCAGCATTTT	CASSFGTGGSQPQHF
TRBV11-1	TRBJ2-5	.	.	TGTGCCAGCAGCTTTGGCGAGGAGTGGGAGACCCAGTACTTC	CASSFGEEWETQYF
TRBV18	TRBJ2-5	.	TRBD2	TGTGCCAGCTCACCTCCGAAAGCGGGGGGGAAAGAGACCCAGTACTTC	CASSPPKAGGKETQYF
TRBV24-1	TRBJ2-1	few	.	TGTGCCACCAGTGGAGGCTCTAGGACAGTCTACAATGAGCAGTTCTTC	CATSGGSRTVYNEQFF
TRBV6-1	TRBJ2-3	.	.	TGTGCCAGCAGTGAAAGTCCAGGTGGGGTCACAGATACGCAGTATTTT	CASSESPGGVTDTQYF
TRBV20-1	TRBJ2-2	.	TRBD1	TGCAGTGCTAGTTGGACGGGGACAGGCACCTTCGGGGAGCTGTTTTTT	CSASWTGTGTFGELFF
TRBV21-1	TRBJ1-5	few	.	TGTGCCAGCAGCCTACGACAGGGCTTCCAGCCCCAGCATTTT	CASSLRQGFQPQHF
TRBV7-2	TRBJ1-2	.	.	TGTGCCAGCAGCTTATCGTGGGAGGTCACCGATGGCTACACCTTC	CASSLSWEVTDGYTF
TRBV7-2	TRBJ2-2	.	.	TGTGCCAGCAGCCCCCCGGGGTTGAACACCGGGGAGCTGTTTTTT	CASSPPGLNTGELFF
TRBV6-5	TRBJ2-1	.	TRBD1	TGTGCCAGCAGTTACCGGGACAGGGAGGTCAATGAGCAGTTCTTC	CASSYRDREVNEQFF
TRBV4-3	TRBJ1-1	.	TRBD1	TGCGCCAGCAGGACAGGGTGGGCCGATGCAGCTTTCTTT	CASRTGWADAAFF
TRBV4-1	TRBJ2-7	.	.	TGCGCCAGCAGCCCGGGTGGGGGCGAGGCCTACGAGCAGTACTTC	CASSPGGGEAYEQYF
TRBV12-5	TRBJ2-1	.	.	TGTGCTAGTCAGGAGGCCTTGGGGTATGAGCAGTTCTTC	CASQEALGYEQFF
TRBV12-3/TRBV12-4	TRBJ1-2	.	.	TGTGCCAGCAGCAACTATGGCTACACCTTC	CASSNYGYTF
TRBV5-6	TRBJ1-2	once	.	TGTGCCAGCAGCTTGGGGGCAGGTGCTAACTATGGCTACACCTTC	CASSLGAGANYGYTF
TRBV13	TRBJ2-7	medium-sized	TRBD2	TGTGCCAGCAGCTTAGGTAGCGGGAGGTACGAGCAGTACTTC	CASSLGSGRYEQYF
TRBV7-9	TRBJ1-6	few	.	TGTGCCAGCAGCTGGCGATCGAACCCCGAATTT	CASSWRSNPEF
TRBV27	TRBJ1-1	.	.	TGTGCCAGCAGTCAAAGTTGGGGGGCCACTGAAGCTTTCTTT	CASSQSWGATEAFF
TRBV6-5	TRBJ1-6	medium-sized	.	TGTGCCAGCAGTTACGGGACGGAGAATTCACCCCTCCACTTT	CASSYGTENSPLHF
TRBV24-1	TRBJ2-7	.	.	TGTGCCACCAGTGGAGGCGGGTACGAGCAGTACTTC	CATSGGGYEQYF
TRBV19	TRBJ1-1	.	TRBD1	TGTGCCAGTCTGGCCAGGGGGTTGTTCACTGAAGCTTTCTTT	CASLARGLFTEAFF
TRBV4-1	TRBJ1-2	.	.	TGCGCCAGCAGCCAAGATGTTCGTTCTAACTATGGCTACACCTTC	CASSQDVRSNYGYTF